Presented here are 22 T cell receptor beta chains from one specimen sequenced in a study of T-cell reconstitution after alpha-beta-depleted transplantation in children. A library of TCRbeta sequences, prepared with unique molecular identifiers, was generated. Each CDR3 protein gets one entry after TCRdb re-called the PCR reads with MiXCR. The profile covers 500,000 or so distinct CDR3 sequences, with around a third appearing a single time and 2% to 3% taken by the ten largest. Sequenced here: PBMCs from the stem cell graft donor, sampled from the stem cell graft. The receptors shown here come from a human donor who donated a stem cell graft to a child with aplastic anemia.

This chain links TRBV4-3 with TRBJ1-3, with 8 bases fitting TRBD1. The ends lost 1 base at V and 0 bases at J; junction bases unmatched: 2. Germline CDR1 reads LGHNA; CDR2 reads YSLEER. The CDR3 is made up of 16 amino acids. As DNA, the CDR3 is TGCGCCAGCAGCCAAGCAGGGGGCAGCTCTGGAAACACCATATATTTT. Amino acid sequence: CASSQAGGSSGNTIYF.

DNA of the CDR3: TGTGCCAGCAGTTCCCCGTGGGGGGAGGCCGCCCATTTCTGGCAGTTCTTC. Its protein is CASSSPWGEAAHFWQFF. The rearrangement uses TRBV28 and TRBJ2-1; possible D gene TRBD2, 6 bases. The CDR3 loop spans 17 amino acids. The germline V gene has CDR1 MDHEN and CDR2 SYDVKM. V was trimmed by 4 bases and J by 12 bases, leaving 28 bases between them.

DNA for the CDR3: TGTGCCAGCAGTCCCGGGGCTAAGGGGCAAGAGACCCAGTACTTC. As protein: CASSPGAKGQETQYF. This chain connects TRBV28 to TRBJ2-5, with D perhaps assigned TRBD1 or TRBD2 (5 bases each). Trimming cost V 5 bases and J 2 bases, with 15 bases left between them. There are 15 residues in the CDR3. CDR1 MDHEN and CDR2 SYDVKM come from the germline V gene.

The rearrangement joins TRBV5-1 to TRBJ2-1, with 7 bases lining up with TRBD1. Per germline, CDR1 SGHRS and CDR2 YFSETQ. The CDR3 spans 15 residues. The ends lost 2 bases at V and 3 bases at J; junction bases unmatched: 5. The CDR3 coding sequence is TGCGCCAGCAGCTTCCGGGACAGCTTCTACAATGAGCAGTTCTTC. The encoded protein is CASSFRDSFYNEQFF. Together with reference TRBV5-1 and TRBJ2-1, the CDR3 gives the full variable domain: KAGVTQTPRYLIKTRGQQVTLSCSPISGHRSVSWYQQTPGQGLQFLFEYFSETQRNKGNFPGRFSGRQFSNSRSEMNVSTLELGDSALYLCASSFRDSFYNEQFFGPGTRLTVL.

This clonotype appeared a few times. This chain links TRBV7-9 with TRBJ2-7; D is uncertain. Germline V gives CDR1 SEHNR, CDR2 FQNEAQ (reference sequence). The CDR3 runs 14 residues. Between the trimmed V and J ends, which lost 5 bases and 2 bases, there was a span of 13 bases. CDR3 DNA sequence: TGTGCCAGCAGCACTCAGACGGAGACCTACGAGCAGTACTTC. Translation gives CASSTQTETYEQYF.

Only a few counts were recorded for this clonotype. This chain links TRBV5-6 with TRBJ2-1; D is perhaps TRBD2 (5 bases). The CDR3 covers 13 residues. Germline lookup yields CDR1 SGHDT and CDR2 YYEEEE. V shed 0 bases and J shed 8 bases, with 9 bases lying between them. In DNA, the CDR3 is TGTGCCAGCAGCTTGGAGAGGGCCTATGAGCAGTTCTTC. This sequence encodes CASSLERAYEQFF.

This clonotype occurred a few times. This chain uses TRBV7-2 with TRBJ1-6; D is uncertain. The germline CDR1 and CDR2 sequences are SGHTA and FQGNSA. The germline V and J ends were trimmed by 0 bases and 5 bases, with 8 bases remaining between them. The length of the CDR3 is 15 residues. DNA of the CDR3: TGTGCCAGCAGCTTAGCGGGGATGAATAATTCACCCCTCCACTTT. The encoded protein is CASSLAGMNNSPLHF.

This rearrangement joins TRBV6-1 to TRBJ1-2, with TRBD1 as a possible D gene (5 bases). The length of the CDR3 is 14 residues. The V gene's germline CDR1 is MNHNS and CDR2 SASEGT. V was trimmed by 8 bases and J by 4 bases, leaving 17 bases between them. The CDR3 nucleotides are TGTGCCAGCGGCGATGGGGGTCCCCCCTATGGCTACACCTTC. Its translation is CASGDGGPPYGYTF.

This clonotype was observed a handful of times. CDR3 in amino acids: CSASAMYRGGEQYF. The CDR3 nucleotides are TGCAGTGCTAGCGCTATGTACAGGGGCGGCGAGCAGTACTTC. This chain links TRBV20-1 with TRBJ2-7; 7 bases fit TRBD1. Germline V gives CDR1 DFQATT, CDR2 SNEGSKA (reference sequence). This CDR3 has 14 residues. J lost 6 bases, V lost 3 bases, and 11 bases had no gene match.

The table lists this clonotype with a few counts. The chain uses TRBV20-1 and TRBJ1-1; D remains ambiguous. V was clipped by 2 bases and J by 1 base, with 5 bases between them. Germline CDR1 and CDR2: DFQATT and SNEGSKA (reference sequence). This CDR3 is 12 amino acids long. CDR3 residues: CSARYGNTEAFF. CDR3 nucleotide sequence: TGCAGTGCTAGATACGGGAACACTGAAGCTTTCTTT.

The chain uses TRBV27 and TRBJ2-7; 10 bases fit TRBD2. This CDR3 is built from 14 residues. Trimming cost V 6 bases and J 3 bases; bases outside gene matches: 5. CDR1 and CDR2 from the germline V gene are MNHEY and SMNVEV (reference sequence). CDR3 protein: CASRGTSEYYEQYF. The CDR3 DNA is TGTGCCAGCAGGGGGACTAGCGAGTACTACGAGCAGTACTTC.

The chain employs TRBV10-3 and TRBJ2-7; 14 nucleotides match TRBD2. The CDR3 loop spans 15 amino acids. CDR1 and CDR2 (germline): ENHRY, SYGVKD. The V and J ends lost 3 bases and 5 bases, in that order; junction bases with no gene match: 3. CDR3 nucleotides: TGTGCCATCAGTGAAGGACTAGCGGGAGGACACGAGCAGTACGTC. This sequence encodes CAISEGLAGGHEQYV.

J is TRBJ1-1 and V is TRBV29-1; TRBD1 matches 7 bases. Losses at the gene ends were 6 bases for V and 5 bases for J; bases not matched to a gene: 15. The CDR3 is made up of 15 amino acids. Germline values: CDR1 SQVTM, CDR2 ANQGSEA. The CDR3 here is CSVNIRAGGGTEAFF. As DNA, the CDR3 is TGCAGCGTGAACATCAGGGCAGGGGGGGGTACTGAAGCTTTCTTT.

This clonotype occurred a few times. The V gene is TRBV27, the J gene TRBJ2-1; D perhaps matches TRBD2 (6 bases). V lost 5 bases, J lost 3 bases, and 17 bases lay in between. The CDR3 sequence is 16 residues long. The germline gives CDR1 MNHEY, CDR2 SMNVEV (reference sequence). The CDR3 protein is CASSLAGLVLYNEQFF. CDR3 coding DNA: TGTGCCAGCAGTCTCGCGGGGCTAGTCCTCTACAATGAGCAGTTCTTC.

The genes are TRBV20-1 and TRBJ1-1; 8 nucleotides match TRBD1. This CDR3 is 12 amino acids long. V lost 5 bases and J lost 12; bases outside the gene matches: 11. The germline V gene has CDR1 DFQATT and CDR2 SNEGSKA (reference sequence). CDR3 protein: CSAGPGTGLSFF. CDR3 DNA: TGCAGTGCTGGGCCCGGGACAGGACTATCTTTCTTT.

This clonotype was observed many times. This chain's CDR3 is CASSLGLPRETQYF. The CDR3 DNA sequence: TGTGCCAGCAGTCTGGGACTACCACGGGAGACCCAGTACTTC. The chain carries TRBV12-3 or TRBV12-4 and TRBJ2-5; 7 nucleotides match TRBD2. This CDR3 spans 14 amino acids. V was clipped by 5 bases and J by 5 bases; unmatched bases: 8.

This chain uses TRBV15 with TRBJ2-1; D not resolved. Germline assignment: CDR1 LNHNV and CDR2 YYDKDF (reference sequence). V was clipped by 1 base and J by 9 bases, with 10 bases between them. CDR3 length: 13 amino acids. The CDR3 bases are TGTGCCACCAGCAGAGGTTCGGTCGGTGAGCAGTTCTTC. Translated: CATSRGSVGEQFF.

This chain joins TRBV5-1 and TRBJ2-5; D not resolved. Trimming cost V 4 bases and J 5 bases, with 18 bases left between them. The CDR3 has 15 amino acids. Germline V gives CDR1 SGHRS, CDR2 YFSETQ. CDR3 DNA sequence: TGCGCCAGCAGCCCGGCGAGGCCCGAATCGGAGACCCAGTACTTC. Translating it yields CASSPARPESETQYF.

The chain recombines TRBV5-6 with TRBJ1-4, with D possibly being TRBD1 (5 bases). V was clipped by 4 bases and J by 0 bases, with 13 bases between them. The V gene's germline CDR1 is SGHDT and CDR2 YYEEEE. This CDR3 spans 16 amino acids. The CDR3 sequence: CASSRGRGSTNEKLFF. CDR3 coding DNA: TGTGCCAGCAGCCGGGGCCGGGGATCAACTAATGAAAAACTGTTTTTT.

CDR3: CASSVGGAGANVLTF. As DNA, the CDR3 is TGTGCCAGCAGCGTAGGGGGGGCTGGGGCCAACGTCCTGACTTTC. The chain employs TRBV9 and TRBJ2-6; tentative D call: TRBD2 (6 bases). Germline V CDR1 and CDR2: SGDLS, YYNGEE. There are 15 residues in the CDR3. The V and J ends lost 0 bases and 2 bases respectively, with 6 bases between them.

Comment on this clonotype: This sequence may be a read error, since a much larger clone differs from it by one base. The rearrangement uses TRBV5-4 and TRBJ2-7; D remains ambiguous. V gave up 1 base and J gave up 1 base, with 15 bases separating them. In germline, CDR1 is SGHNT, CDR2 YYREEE (reference sequence). This CDR3 comprises 16 residues. This CDR3 is CASSLSVRLGSYEQYF. The DNA for the CDR3 is TGTGCCAGCAGCTTGAGTGTTCGCCTGGGGTCCTACGAGCAGTACTTC. The full variable domain, its missing parts supplied by reference TRBV5-4 and TRBJ2-7, is ETGVTQSPTHLIKTRGQQVTLRCSSQSGHNTVSWYQQALGQGPQFIFQYYREEENGRGNFPPRFSGLQFPNYSSELNVNALELDDSALYLCASSLSVRLGSYEQYFGPGTRLTVT.

The rearrangement links TRBV11-1 to TRBJ1-4, with D perhaps TRBD1 (6 bases). The CDR3 is 19 residues long. V was pared by 3 bases and J by 10 bases, with 30 bases between. The germline V gene encodes CDR1 SGHAT and CDR2 FQDESV (reference sequence). Written as DNA, the CDR3 is TGTGCCAGCAGCTTGCGTGCCGGGACACCCGAGAAGGAAGAAGGAAAACTGTTTTTT. Protein sequence: CASSLRAGTPEKEEGKLFF.